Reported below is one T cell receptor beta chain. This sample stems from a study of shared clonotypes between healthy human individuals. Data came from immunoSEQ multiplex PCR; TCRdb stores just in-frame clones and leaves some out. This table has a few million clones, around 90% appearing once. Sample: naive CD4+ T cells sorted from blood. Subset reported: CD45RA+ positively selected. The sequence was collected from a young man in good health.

The CDR3, as DNA: TGTGCCAGCAGCGGCCGGGACAGGGGGCACTACGAGCAGTACTTC. Its translation: CASSGRDRGHYEQYF. The chain joins TRBV6-5 to TRBJ2-7; 12 bases align to TRBD1. The length of the CDR3 is 15 residues. V shed 6 bases, J shed 3 bases, and the junction held 6 bases outside the gene matches. Germline CDR1 MNHEY, CDR2 SVGAGI.